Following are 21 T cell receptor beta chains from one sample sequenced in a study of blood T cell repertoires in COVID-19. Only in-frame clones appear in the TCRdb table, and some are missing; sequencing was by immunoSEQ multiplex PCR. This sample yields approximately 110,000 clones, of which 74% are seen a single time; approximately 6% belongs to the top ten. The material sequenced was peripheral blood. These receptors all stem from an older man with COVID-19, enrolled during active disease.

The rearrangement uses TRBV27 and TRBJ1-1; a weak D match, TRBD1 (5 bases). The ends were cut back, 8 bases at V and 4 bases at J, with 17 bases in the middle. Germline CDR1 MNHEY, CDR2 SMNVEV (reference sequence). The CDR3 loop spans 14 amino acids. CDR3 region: CASYYSVGATEAFF. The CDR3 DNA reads TGTGCCAGCTATTACTCGGTAGGGGCCACTGAAGCTTTCTTT.

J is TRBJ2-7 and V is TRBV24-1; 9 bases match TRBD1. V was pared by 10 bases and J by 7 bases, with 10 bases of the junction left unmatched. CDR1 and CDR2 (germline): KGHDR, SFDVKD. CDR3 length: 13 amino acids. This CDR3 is CATGDDRGVEQYF. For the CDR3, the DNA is TGTGCCACGGGAGATGACAGGGGGGTGGAGCAGTACTTC.

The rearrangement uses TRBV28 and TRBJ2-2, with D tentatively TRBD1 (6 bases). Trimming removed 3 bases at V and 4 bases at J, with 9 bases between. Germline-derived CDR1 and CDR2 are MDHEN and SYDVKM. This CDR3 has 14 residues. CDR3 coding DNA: TGTGCCAGCAGTTTGGGGACACCCACCGGGGAGCTGTTTTTT. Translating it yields CASSLGTPTGELFF.

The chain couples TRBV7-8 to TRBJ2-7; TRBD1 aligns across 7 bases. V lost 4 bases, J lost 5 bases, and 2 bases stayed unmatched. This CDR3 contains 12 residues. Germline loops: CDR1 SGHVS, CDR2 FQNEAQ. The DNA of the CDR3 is TGTGCCAGCAGCTCGACAGGGAACGAGCAGTACTTC. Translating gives CASSSTGNEQYF.

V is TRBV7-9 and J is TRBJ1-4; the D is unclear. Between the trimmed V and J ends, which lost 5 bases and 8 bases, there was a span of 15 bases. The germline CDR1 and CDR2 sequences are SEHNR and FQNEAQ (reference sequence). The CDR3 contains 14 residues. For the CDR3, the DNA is TGTGCCAGCAGCCGTGACATGACCAGCGAAAAACTGTTTTTT. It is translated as CASSRDMTSEKLFF.

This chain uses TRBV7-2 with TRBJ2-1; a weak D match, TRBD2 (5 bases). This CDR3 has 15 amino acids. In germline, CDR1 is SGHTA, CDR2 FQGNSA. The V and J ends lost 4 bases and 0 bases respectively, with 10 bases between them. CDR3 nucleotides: TGTGCCAGCAGCTCCTTGGGGAGCTCCTACAATGAGCAGTTCTTC. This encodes CASSSLGSSYNEQFF.

The CDR3 is CASSMPGGFGNEQFF. CDR3 DNA sequence: TGTGCCAGTAGTATGCCAGGGGGGTTTGGCAATGAGCAGTTCTTC. V usage is TRBV19 and J usage is TRBJ2-1, with a possible D match to TRBD1 (7 bases). Trimming left V 3 bases short and J 6 bases short, with 15 bases between. In germline, CDR1 is LNHDA, CDR2 SQIVND (reference sequence). This CDR3 spans 15 amino acids.

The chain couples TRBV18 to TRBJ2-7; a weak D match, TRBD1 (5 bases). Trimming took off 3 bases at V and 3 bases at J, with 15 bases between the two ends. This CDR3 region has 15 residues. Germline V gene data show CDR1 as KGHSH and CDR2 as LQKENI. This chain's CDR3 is CASSPFRADGYEQYF. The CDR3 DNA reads TGTGCCAGCTCACCTTTCAGGGCCGACGGCTACGAGCAGTACTTC.

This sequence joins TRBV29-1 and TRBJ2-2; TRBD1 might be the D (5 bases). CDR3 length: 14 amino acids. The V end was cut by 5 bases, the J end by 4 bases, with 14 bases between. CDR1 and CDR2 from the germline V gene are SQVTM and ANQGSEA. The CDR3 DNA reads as TGCAGCGTTAACAGGAACGTGGGCACCGGGGAGCTGTTTTTT. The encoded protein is CSVNRNVGTGELFF.

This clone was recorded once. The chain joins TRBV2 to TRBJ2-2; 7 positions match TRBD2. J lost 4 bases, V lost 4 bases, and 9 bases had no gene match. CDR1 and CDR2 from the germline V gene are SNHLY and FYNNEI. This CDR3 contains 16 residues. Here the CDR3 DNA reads TGTGCCAGCAGTGGTTCGGCGGGAGCGGCCACCGGGGAGCTGTTTTTT. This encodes CASSGSAGAATGELFF.

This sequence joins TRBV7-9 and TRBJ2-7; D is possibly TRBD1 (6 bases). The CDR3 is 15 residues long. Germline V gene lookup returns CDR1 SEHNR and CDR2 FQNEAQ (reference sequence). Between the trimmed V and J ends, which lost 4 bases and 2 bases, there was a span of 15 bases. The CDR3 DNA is TGTGCCAGCAGCTCGCCCCGGGACATTACCTACGAGCAGTACTTC. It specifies CASSSPRDITYEQYF.

CDR3 nucleotides: TGCGCCAGCAGCCAAGGGGGACTAGCGGGCGAGCAGTTCTTC. This translates into CASSQGGLAGEQFF. J is TRBJ2-1 and V is TRBV4-3; 12 bases are shared with TRBD2. CDR1 is LGHNA and CDR2 is YSLEER in the germline V gene. The V segment lost 1 base and the J segment 10 bases; nucleotides outside the gene matches: 2. The CDR3 loop spans 14 amino acids.

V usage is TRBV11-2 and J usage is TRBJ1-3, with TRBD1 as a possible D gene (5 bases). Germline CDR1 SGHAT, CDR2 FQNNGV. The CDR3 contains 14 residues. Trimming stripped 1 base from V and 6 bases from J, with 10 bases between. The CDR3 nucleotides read TGTGCCAGCAGCTTAGGCCCAGGGAAAAACACCATATATTTT. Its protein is CASSLGPGKNTIYF.

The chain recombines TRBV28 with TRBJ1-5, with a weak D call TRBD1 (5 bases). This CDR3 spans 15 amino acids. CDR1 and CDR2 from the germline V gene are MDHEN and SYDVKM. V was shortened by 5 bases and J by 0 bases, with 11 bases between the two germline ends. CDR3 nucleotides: TGTGCCAGCAGTCTGGACATTGATAGCAATCAGCCCCAGCATTTT. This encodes CASSLDIDSNQPQHF.

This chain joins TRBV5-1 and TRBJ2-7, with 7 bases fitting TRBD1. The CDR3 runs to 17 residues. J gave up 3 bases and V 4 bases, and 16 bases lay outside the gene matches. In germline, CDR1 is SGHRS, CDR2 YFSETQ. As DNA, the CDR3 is TGCGCCAGCAGCATCTCCGGGACAGCGATCCGGGGCTACGAGCAGTACTTC. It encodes CASSISGTAIRGYEQYF.

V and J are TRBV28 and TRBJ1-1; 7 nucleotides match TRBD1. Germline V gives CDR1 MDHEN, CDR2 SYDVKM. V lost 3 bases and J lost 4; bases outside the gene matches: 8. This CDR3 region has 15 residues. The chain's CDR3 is CASSFGDRVVTEAFF. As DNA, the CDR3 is TGTGCCAGCAGTTTTGGCGACAGGGTAGTCACTGAAGCTTTCTTT.

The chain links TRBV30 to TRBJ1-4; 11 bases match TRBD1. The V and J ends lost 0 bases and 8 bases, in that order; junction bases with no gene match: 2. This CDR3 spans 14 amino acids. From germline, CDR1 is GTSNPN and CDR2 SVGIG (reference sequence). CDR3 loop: CAWSVGQGEEKLFF. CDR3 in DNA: TGTGCCTGGAGTGTGGGACAGGGGGAGGAAAAACTGTTTTTT. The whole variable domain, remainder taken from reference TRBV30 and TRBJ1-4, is SQTIHQWPATLVQPVGSPLSLECTVEGTSNPNLYWYRQAAGRGLQLLFYSVGIGQISSEVPQNLSASRPQDRQFILSSKKLLLSDSGFYLCAWSVGQGEEKLFFGSGTQLSVL.

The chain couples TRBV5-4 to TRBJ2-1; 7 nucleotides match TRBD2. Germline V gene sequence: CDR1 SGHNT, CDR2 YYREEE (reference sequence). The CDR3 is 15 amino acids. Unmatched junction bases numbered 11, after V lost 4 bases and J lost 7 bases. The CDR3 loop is CASSPWAGVRNEQFF. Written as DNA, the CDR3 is TGTGCCAGCAGCCCCTGGGCGGGAGTTAGGAATGAGCAGTTCTTC.

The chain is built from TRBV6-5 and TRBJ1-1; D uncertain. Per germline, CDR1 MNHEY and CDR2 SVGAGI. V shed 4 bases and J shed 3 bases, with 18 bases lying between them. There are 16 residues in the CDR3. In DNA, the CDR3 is TGTGCCAGCAGTTCTCAACCCCAAGCGGCCTACACTGAAGCTTTCTTT. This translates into CASSSQPQAAYTEAFF.

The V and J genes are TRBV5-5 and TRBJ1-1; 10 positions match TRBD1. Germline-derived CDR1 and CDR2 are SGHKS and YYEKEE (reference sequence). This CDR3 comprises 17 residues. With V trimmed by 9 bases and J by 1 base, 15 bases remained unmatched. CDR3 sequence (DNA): TGTGCCACCGTCGGGACAGGGGCCACTTTTCGGAACACTGAAGCTTTCTTT. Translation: CATVGTGATFRNTEAFF.

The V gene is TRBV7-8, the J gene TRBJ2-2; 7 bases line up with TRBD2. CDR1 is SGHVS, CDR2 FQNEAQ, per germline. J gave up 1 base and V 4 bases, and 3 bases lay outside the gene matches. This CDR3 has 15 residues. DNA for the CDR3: TGTGCCAGCAGCTCTTTAGCGGGGAACACCGGGGAGCTGTTTTTT. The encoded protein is CASSSLAGNTGELFF. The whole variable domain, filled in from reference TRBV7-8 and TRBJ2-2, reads GAGVSQSPRYKVAKRGQDVALRCDPISGHVSLFWYQQALGQGPEFLTYFQNEAQLDKSGLPSDRFFAERPEGSVSTLKIQRTQQEDSAVYLCASSSLAGNTGELFFGEGSRLTVL.